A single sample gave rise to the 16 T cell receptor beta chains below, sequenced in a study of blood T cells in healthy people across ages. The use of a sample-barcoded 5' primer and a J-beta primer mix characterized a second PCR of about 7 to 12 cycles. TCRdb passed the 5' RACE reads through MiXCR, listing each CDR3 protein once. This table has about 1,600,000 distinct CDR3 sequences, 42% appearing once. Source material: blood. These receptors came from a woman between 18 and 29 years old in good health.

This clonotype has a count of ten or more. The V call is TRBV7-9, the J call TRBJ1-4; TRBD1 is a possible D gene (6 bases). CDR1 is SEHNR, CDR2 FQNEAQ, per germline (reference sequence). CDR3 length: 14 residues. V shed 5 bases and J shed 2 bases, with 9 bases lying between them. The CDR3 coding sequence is TGTGCCAGCAGCCAGACAGGCACTAATGAAAAACTGTTTTTT. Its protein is CASSQTGTNEKLFF.

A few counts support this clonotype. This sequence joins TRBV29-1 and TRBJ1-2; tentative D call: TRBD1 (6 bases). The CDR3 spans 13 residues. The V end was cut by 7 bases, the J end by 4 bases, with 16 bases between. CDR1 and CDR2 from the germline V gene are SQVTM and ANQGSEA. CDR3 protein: CSGGDKTLYGYTF. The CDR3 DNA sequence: TGCAGCGGCGGGGACAAGACCCTCTATGGCTACACCTTC.

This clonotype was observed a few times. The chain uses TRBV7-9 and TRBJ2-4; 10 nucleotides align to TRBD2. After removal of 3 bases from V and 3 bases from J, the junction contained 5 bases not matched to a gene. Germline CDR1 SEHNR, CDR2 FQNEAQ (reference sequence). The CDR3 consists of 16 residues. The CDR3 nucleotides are TGTGCCAGCAGCTTCGCTAGCGGGAGAGACAAAAACATTCAGTACTTC. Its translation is CASSFASGRDKNIQYF.

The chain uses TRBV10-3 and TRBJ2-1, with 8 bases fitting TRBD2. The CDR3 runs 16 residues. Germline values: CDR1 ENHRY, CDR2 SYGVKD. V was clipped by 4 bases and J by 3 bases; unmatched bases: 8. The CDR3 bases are TGTGCCATCAGTGGGGGCGGGAGGTCACACTACAATGAGCAGTTCTTC. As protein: CAISGGGRSHYNEQFF.

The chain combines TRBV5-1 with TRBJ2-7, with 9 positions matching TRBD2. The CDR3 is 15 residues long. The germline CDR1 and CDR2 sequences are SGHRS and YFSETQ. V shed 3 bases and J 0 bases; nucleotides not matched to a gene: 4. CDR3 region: CASSSGLATSYEQYF. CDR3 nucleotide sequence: TGCGCCAGCAGCTCGGGACTAGCAACCTCCTACGAGCAGTACTTC. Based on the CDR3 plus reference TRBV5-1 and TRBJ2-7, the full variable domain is KAGVTQTPRYLIKTRGQQVTLSCSPISGHRSVSWYQQTPGQGLQFLFEYFSETQRNKGNFPGRFSGRQFSNSRSEMNVSTLELGDSALYLCASSSGLATSYEQYFGPGTRLTVT.

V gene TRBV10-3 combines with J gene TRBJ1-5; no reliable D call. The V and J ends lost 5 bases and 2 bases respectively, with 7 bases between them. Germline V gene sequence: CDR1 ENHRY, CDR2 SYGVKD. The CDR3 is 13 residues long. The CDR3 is CAISSGGNQPQHF. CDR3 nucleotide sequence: TGTGCCATCAGTTCCGGGGGCAATCAGCCCCAGCATTTT.

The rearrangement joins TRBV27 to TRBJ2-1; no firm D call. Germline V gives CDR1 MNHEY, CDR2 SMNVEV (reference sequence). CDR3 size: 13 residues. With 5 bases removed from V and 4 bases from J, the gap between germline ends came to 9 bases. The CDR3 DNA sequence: TGTGCCAGCAGTCCCTACGAATACAATGAGCAGTTCTTC. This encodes CASSPYEYNEQFF.

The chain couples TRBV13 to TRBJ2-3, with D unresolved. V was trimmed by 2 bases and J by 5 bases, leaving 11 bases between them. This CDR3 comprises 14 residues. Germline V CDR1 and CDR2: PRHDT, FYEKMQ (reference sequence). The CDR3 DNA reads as TGTGCCAGCAGCTTAAAGCCCTCTCGAGATACGCAGTATTTT. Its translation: CASSLKPSRDTQYF.

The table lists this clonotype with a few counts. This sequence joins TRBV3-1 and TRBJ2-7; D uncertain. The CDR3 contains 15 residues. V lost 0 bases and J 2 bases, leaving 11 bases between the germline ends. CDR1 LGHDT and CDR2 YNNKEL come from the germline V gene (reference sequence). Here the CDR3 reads CASSQEPGVTYEQYF. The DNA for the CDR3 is TGTGCCAGCAGCCAAGAGCCTGGTGTCACCTACGAGCAGTACTTC.

CDR3 bases: TGTGCCAGCAGCTTCTTTGGACCAGTAGTCAAAAACATTCAGTACTTC. This sequence encodes CASSFFGPVVKNIQYF. This chain joins TRBV5-6 and TRBJ2-4; D is unresolved. The CDR3 consists of 16 residues. Germline V gives CDR1 SGHDT, CDR2 YYEEEE. V was trimmed by 2 bases and J by 3 bases, leaving 15 bases between them.

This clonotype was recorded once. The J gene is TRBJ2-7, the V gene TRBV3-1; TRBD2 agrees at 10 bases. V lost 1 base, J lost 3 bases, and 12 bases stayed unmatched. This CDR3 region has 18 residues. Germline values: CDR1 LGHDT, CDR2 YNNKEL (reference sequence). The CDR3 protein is CASSQGTLSGRPYYEQYF. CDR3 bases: TGTGCCAGCAGCCAAGGAACCCTTAGCGGGAGGCCTTACTACGAGCAGTACTTC.

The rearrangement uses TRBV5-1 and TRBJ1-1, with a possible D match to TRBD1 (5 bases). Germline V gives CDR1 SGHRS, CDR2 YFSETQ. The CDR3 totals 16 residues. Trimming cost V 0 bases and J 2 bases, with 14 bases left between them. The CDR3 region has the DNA TGCGCCAGCAGCTTGGAGGCAGGGCTCAGCAACACTGAAGCTTTCTTT. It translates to CASSLEAGLSNTEAFF. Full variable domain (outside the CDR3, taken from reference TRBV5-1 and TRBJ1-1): KAGVTQTPRYLIKTRGQQVTLSCSPISGHRSVSWYQQTPGQGLQFLFEYFSETQRNKGNFPGRFSGRQFSNSRSEMNVSTLELGDSALYLCASSLEAGLSNTEAFFGQGTRLTVV.

Written as DNA, the CDR3 is TGTGCCAGCAGCTTAGGGGGTAGGGTATCGGAGCAGTACTTC. As protein: CASSLGGRVSEQYF. This chain links TRBV7-3 with TRBJ2-4; the D call may be TRBD1 or TRBD2 (5 bases each). Germline-derived CDR1 and CDR2 are SGHTA and FQGTGA. Trimming cost V 2 bases and J 13 bases, with 18 bases left between them. The CDR3 has 14 residues.

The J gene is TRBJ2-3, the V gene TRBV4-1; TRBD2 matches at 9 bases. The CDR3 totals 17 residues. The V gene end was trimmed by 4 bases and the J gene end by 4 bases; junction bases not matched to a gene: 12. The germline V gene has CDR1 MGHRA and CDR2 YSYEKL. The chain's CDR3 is CASSLYLSGGGADTQYF. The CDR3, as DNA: TGCGCCAGCAGCCTCTACCTCTCAGGCGGGGGGGCAGATACGCAGTATTTT.

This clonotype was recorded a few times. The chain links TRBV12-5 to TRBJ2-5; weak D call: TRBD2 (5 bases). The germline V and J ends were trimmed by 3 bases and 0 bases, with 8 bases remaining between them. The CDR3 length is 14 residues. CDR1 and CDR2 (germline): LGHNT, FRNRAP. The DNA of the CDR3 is TGTGCTAGTGGTTTAGCGGCGTACCAAGAGACCCAGTACTTC. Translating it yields CASGLAAYQETQYF.

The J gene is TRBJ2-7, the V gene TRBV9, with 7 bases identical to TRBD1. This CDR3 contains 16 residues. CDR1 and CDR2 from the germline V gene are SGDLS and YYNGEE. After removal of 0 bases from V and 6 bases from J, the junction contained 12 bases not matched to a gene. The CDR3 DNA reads TGTGCCAGCAGCGTAGTTGACGGAACAGGGGTGGTCGAGCAGTACTTC. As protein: CASSVVDGTGVVEQYF.